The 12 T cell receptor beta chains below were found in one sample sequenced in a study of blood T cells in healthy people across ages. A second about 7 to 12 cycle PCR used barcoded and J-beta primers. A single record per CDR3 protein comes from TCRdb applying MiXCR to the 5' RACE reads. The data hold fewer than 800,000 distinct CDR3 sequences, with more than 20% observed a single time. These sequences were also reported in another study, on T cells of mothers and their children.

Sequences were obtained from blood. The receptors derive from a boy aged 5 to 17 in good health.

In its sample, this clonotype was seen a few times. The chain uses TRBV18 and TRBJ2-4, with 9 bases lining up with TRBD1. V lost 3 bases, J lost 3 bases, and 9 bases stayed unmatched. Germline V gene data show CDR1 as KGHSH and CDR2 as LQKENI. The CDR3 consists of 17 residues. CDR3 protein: CASSPEGQGPFKNIQYF. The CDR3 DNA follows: TGTGCCAGCTCACCGGAGGGACAGGGTCCCTTCAAAAACATTCAGTACTTC.

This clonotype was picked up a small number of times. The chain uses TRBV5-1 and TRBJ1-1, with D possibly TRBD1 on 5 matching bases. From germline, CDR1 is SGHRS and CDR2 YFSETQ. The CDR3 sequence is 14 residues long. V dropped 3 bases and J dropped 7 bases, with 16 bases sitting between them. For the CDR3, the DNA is TGCGCCAGCAGCTCGGGACCTGGTAACGGTGAAGCTTTCTTT. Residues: CASSSGPGNGEAFF.

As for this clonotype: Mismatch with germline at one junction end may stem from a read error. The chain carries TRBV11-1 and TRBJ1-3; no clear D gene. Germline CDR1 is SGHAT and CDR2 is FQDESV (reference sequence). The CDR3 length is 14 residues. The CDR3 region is CAGSSTDSGNTIYF. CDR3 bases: TGTGCCGGCAGCTCAACCGACTCTGGAAACACCATATATTTT.

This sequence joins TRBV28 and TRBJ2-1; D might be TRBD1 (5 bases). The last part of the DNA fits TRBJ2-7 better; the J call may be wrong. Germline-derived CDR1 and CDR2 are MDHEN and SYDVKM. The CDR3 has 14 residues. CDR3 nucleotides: TGTGCCAGCAACACCTTTGCAGGGAACTACGAGCAGTACTTC. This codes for CASNTFAGNYEQYF.

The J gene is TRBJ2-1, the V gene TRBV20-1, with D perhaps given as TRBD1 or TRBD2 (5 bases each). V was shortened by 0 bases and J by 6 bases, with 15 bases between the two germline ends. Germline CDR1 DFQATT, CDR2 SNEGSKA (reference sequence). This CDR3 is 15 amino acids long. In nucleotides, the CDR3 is TGCAGTGCTAGAGATGGGACGGGTAGGCCCAATGAGCAGTTCTTC. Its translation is CSARDGTGRPNEQFF.

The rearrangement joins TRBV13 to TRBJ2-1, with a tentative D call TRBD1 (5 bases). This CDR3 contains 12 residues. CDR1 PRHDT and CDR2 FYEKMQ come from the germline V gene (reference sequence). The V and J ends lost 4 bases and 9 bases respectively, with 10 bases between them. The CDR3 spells CASSWGLGEQFF. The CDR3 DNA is TGTGCCAGCAGCTGGGGCCTTGGTGAGCAGTTCTTC.

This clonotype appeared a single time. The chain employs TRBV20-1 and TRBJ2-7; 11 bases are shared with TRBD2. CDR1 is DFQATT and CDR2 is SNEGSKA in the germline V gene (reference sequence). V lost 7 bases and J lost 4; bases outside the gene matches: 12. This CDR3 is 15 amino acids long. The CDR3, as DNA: TGCAGTGGGACACTAGCGGGAGTTTTGGCGTACGAGCAGTACTTC. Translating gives CSGTLAGVLAYEQYF.

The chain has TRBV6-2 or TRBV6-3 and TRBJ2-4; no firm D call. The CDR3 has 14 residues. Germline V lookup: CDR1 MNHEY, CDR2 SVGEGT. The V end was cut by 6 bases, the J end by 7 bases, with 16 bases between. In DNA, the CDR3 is TGTGCCAGCAGCCCGGCCTCCCCTGGCAACATTCAGTACTTC. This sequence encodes CASSPASPGNIQYF.

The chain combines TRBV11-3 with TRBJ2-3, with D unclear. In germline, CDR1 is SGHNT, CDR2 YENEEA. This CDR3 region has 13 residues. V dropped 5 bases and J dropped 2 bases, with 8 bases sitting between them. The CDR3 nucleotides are TGTGCCAGCAGCGCCACCTTCACAGATACGCAGTATTTT. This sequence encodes CASSATFTDTQYF.

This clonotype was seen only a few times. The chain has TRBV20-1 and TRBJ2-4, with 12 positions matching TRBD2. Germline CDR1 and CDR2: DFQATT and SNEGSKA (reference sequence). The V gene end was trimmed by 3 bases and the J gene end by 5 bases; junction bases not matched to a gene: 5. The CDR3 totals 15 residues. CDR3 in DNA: TGCAGTGCTAGTACTAGCGGGAGGAGGGAAAACATTCAGTACTTC. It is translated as CSASTSGRRENIQYF.

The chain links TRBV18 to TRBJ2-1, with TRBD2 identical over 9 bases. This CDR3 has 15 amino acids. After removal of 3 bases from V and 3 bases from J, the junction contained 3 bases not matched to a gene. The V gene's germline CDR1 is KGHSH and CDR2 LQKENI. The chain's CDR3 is CASSPGGGDYNEQFF. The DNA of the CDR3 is TGTGCCAGCTCACCCGGCGGGGGGGACTACAATGAGCAGTTCTTC.

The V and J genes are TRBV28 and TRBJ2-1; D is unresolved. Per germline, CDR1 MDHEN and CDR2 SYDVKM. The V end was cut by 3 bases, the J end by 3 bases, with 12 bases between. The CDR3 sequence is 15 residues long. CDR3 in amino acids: CASSLSSASYNEQFF. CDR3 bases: TGTGCCAGCAGTTTGTCTTCGGCCAGCTACAATGAGCAGTTCTTC.